Described below is a single T cell receptor beta chain sequence and its context. It lacks a known antigen. Base qualities are missing; no much larger clone stands one base away. In the ophthalmopathy patients, disease was moderately to severely active, with a Clinical Activity Score of 3 or more, a NOSPECS grade of 4 or more, and a duration of less than 3 months. The study excluded patients with uncontrolled infections, other autoimmune diseases, pregnancy or lactation. Diagnoses were based on clinical symptoms, serum thyroxine and TRAb, thyroid ultrasound and orbital computed tomography. Ficoll-Paque density gradient centrifugation was used to isolate PBMCs from approximately 10 ml of fresh peripheral blood. Trizol reagent was used to extract total RNA, and RNA quality was then checked on an Agilent 2100 Bioanalyzer. This sample is drawn from a study of T cells in Graves' hyperthyroidism and ophthalmopathy (dated by TCRdb to the late 2010s). Broadly, across the study: Peripheral blood samples were taken at the time of initial diagnosis, prior to any treatment. TCR V-J signatures able to tell the groups apart were searched for in a discovery cohort of some 97 patients, of whom around 43 had Graves' ophthalmopathy and around 57 had stable Graves' hyperthyroidism. An independent validation cohort of under 20 hyperthyroidism patients and 17 patients who later progressed to ophthalmopathy tested prospective prediction of ophthalmopathy. For training and testing, the roughly 93 patients in the discovery cohort were randomly divided in a 7:3 ratio. In more than 5 Graves' hyperthyroidism patients, the study also compared T-cell repertoires from thyroid tissue with T-cell repertoires from blood. Following sampling, methimazole starting at 30 mg daily was given to hyperthyroidism patients, and high-dose intravenous methylprednisolone was given to ophthalmopathy patients. The paper describes TCR Vbeta CDR3 sequencing of 135 peripheral blood samples, made up of 43 ophthalmopathy patients, around 78 hyperthyroidism patients and 17 progressor patients.

Findings and caveats that apply to the study as a whole: In validation, the model predicted progression to ophthalmopathy a median of roughly six months before onset, with about 70% sensitivity and around 76% specificity. Blood samples also contained most of the expanded thyroid clonotypes (frequency above 0.001), which suggests that blood repertoires may reflect thyroid immune responses. Ophthalmopathy was separated from stable hyperthyroidism by a 13 V-J signature model, with over 85% sensitivity and about 81% specificity obtained in cross-validation and 80%/75% obtained in testing. No statistical method was used to set the sample size in advance, and investigators knew the group allocation.

Looking up the germline V gene yields CDR1 KGHDR and CDR2 SFDVKD. Trimming at the junction amounts to 4 bases on V and 2 bases on J, and the germline ends lie 8 bases apart. Taken from cysteine to phenylalanine, the CDR3 has 13 residues. The sequence is cut down to CDR3 DNA, 39 bases in frame from base 1. Amplification of TCR beta CDR3 regions was carried out from RNA transcripts. The TCR CDR3 was subjected to a first round of RT-PCR using the HTBI primer set and the Qiagen OneStep RT-PCR kit. The libraries were constructed in a second round of multiplex PCR and then size-selected and purified. Sequencing of the libraries was done on an Illumina HiSeq2000 using paired-end 100 bp reads. Per the original workflow: SOAPnuke was used to process the raw data, removing reads that contained adapters or uncalled bases, had a mean Phred below 15, or lacked an exact match to the constant primer or identifier. COPE v1.2.5 was used to merge the high-quality paired reads, and each unique nucleotide sequence was defined as a clonotype. MiTCR v1.1 was used to align clonotypes to the IMGT TRBV, TRBD and TRBJ reference segments. The analysis was restricted to V-J combinations with a frequency above 0.0001, which together covered just over 98% of the repertoires. The TCS score was defined as F50 (clonal expansion) divided by E x V (chaos), with BLOSUM62-based TCRdist calculated between CDR3 peptides within each V-J. Welch's t-statistics and random forest reduced around 550 V-J features to fewer than 15, which were used in a naive Bayes classifier (R e1071). TCRdb ran its own pipeline on the public reads, namely fastp trimming at Q25 and MiXCR clone calling, and kept in-frame beta chains. CDR3 protein sequences are deduplicated, and each keeps its most common genes and DNA. These V and J calls rely on TCRdb rather than the paper's analysis. For this sample the table gives 500,000 to 650,000 distinct CDR3 sequences, of which about 15% were detected only once. Of the sample, around 13% falls within the top ten clones.

The source of this sequence is a woman in her forties or fifties with Graves' ophthalmopathy. The chain is encoded by TRBV24-1 joined to TRBJ2-7, with no confidently assigned D gene. Material: blood. The CDR3 reads CATSEVGTYEQYF. The nucleotide sequence is given as TGTGCCACCAGTGAGGTCGGTACCTACGAGCAGTACTTC.